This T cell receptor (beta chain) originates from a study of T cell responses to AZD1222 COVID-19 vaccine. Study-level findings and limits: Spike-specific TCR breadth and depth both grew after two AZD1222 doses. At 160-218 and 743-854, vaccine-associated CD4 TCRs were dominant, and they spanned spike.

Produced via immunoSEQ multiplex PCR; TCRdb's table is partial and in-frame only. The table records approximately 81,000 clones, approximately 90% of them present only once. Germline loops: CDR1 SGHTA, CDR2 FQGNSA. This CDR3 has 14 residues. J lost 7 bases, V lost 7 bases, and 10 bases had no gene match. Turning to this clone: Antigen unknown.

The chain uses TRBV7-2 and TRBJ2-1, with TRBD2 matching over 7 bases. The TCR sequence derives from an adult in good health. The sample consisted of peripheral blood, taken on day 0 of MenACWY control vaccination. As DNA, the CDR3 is TGTGCCAGCAACCTTGCGGGAGCTAGAAATGAGCAGTTCTTC. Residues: CASNLAGARNEQFF.